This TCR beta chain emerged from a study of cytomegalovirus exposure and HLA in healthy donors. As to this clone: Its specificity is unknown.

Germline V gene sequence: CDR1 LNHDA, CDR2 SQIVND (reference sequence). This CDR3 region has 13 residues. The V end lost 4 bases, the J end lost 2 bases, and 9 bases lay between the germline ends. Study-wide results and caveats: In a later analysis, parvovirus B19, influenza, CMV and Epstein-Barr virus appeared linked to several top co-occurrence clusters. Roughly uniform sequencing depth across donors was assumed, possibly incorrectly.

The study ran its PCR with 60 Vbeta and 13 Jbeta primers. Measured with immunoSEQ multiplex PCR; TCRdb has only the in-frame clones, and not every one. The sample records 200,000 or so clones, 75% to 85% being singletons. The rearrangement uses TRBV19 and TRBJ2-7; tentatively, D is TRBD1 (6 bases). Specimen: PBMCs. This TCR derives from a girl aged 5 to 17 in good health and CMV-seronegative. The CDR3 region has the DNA TGTGCCAGTAGTAGGACAGTTGCCTACGAGCAGTACTTC. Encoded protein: CASSRTVAYEQYF.